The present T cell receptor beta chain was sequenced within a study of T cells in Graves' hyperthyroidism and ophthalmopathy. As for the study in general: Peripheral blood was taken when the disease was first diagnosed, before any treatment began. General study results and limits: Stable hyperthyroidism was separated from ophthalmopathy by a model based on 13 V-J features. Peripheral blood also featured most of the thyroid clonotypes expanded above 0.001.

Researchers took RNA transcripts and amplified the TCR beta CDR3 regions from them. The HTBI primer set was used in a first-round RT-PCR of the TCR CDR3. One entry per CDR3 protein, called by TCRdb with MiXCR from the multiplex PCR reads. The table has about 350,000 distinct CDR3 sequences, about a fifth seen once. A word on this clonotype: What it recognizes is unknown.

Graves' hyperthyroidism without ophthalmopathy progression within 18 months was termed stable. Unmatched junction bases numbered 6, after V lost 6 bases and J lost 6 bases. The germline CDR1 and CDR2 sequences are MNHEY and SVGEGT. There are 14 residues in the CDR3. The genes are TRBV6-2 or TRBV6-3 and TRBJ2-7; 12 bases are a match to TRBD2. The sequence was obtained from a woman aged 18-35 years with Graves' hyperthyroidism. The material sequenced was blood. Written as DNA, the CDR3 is TGTGCCAGCAGCCTGACTAGCGGGGGATCCGAGCAGTACTTC. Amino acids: CASSLTSGGSEQYF.